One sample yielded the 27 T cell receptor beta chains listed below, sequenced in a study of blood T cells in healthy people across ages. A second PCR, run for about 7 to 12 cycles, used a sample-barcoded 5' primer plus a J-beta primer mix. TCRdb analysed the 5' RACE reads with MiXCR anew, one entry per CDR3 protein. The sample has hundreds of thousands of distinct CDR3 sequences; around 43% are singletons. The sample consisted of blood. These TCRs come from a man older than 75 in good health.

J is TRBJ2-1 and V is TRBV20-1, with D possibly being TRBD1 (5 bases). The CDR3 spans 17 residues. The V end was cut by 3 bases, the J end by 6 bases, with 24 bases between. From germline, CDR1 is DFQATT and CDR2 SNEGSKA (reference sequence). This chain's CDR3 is CSARVRAGQDLSNEQFF. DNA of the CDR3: TGCAGTGCTAGGGTTCGTGCCGGACAAGACCTGAGCAATGAGCAGTTCTTC.

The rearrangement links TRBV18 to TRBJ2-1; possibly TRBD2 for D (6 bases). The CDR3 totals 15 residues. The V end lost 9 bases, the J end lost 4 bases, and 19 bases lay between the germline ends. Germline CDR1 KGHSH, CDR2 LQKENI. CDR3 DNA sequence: TGTGCCAGTACTGAGGCTAGCGCCCTTTACAATGAGCAGTTCTTC. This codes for CASTEASALYNEQFF.

The CDR3 sequence is CASRLDGGADFQYF. CDR3 nucleotides: TGTGCCAGCAGACTTGATGGGGGAGCGGACTTTCAGTACTTC. V is TRBV2 and J is TRBJ2-4, with D possibly called TRBD1 or TRBD2 (5 bases each). Trimming cost V 6 bases and J 11 bases, with 20 bases left between them. This CDR3 has 14 amino acids. Germline CDR1 reads SNHLY; CDR2 reads FYNNEI.

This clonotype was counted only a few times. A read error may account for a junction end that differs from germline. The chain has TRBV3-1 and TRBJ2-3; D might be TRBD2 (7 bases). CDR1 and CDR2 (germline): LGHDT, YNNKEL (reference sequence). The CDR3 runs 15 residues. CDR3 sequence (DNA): TGTGCCAGCACCCAAGGGGGGGCGGGTTTAGATACGCAGTATTTT. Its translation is CASTQGGAGLDTQYF.

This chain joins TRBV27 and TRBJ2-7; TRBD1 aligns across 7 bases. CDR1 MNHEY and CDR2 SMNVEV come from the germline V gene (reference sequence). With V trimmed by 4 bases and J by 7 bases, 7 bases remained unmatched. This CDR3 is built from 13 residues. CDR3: CASSWGQPNEQYF. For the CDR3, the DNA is TGTGCCAGCAGTTGGGGACAGCCCAATGAGCAGTACTTC.

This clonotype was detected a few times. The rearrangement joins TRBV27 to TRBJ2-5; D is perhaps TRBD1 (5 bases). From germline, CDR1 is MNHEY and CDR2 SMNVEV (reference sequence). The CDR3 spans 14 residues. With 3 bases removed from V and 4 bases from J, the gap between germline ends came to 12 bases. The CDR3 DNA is TGTGCCAGCAGTTTTTTGGGCAGGGCAGAGACCCAGTACTTC. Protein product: CASSFLGRAETQYF.

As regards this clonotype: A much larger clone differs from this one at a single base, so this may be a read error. In nucleotides, the CDR3 is TGCAGTGCTAACCCGGTGGGCAGACAACAAGAGACCCAGTACTTC. Its translation: CSANPVGRQQETQYF. The gene calls are TRBV20-1 and TRBJ2-5; D gene ambiguous. Trimming pared 4 bases from V and 2 bases from J, leaving 17 bases between. The CDR3 is 15 residues long. Per germline, CDR1 DFQATT and CDR2 SNEGSKA (reference sequence).

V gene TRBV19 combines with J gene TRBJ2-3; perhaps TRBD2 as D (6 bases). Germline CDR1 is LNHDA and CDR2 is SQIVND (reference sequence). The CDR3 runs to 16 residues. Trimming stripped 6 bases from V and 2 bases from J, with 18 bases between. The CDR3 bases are TGTGCCAGTAGATTCCGGGACGGGGGTTACACAGATACGCAGTATTTT. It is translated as CASRFRDGGYTDTQYF.

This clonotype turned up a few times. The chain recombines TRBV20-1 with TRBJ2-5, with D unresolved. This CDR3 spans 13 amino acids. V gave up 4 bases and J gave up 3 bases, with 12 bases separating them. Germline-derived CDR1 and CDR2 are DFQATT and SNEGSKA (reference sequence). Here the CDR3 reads CSAIRTAKETQYF. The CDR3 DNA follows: TGCAGTGCTATTCGAACAGCTAAAGAGACCCAGTACTTC.

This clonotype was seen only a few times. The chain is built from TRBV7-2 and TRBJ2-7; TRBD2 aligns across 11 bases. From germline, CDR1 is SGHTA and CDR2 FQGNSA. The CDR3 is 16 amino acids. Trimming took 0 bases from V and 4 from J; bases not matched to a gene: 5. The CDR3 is CASSLAPSGRTYEQYF. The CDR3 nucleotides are TGTGCCAGCAGCTTAGCCCCTAGCGGGAGGACGTACGAGCAGTACTTC. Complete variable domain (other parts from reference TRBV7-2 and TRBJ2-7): GAGVSQSPSNKVTEKGKDVELRCDPISGHTALYWYRQSLGQGLEFLIYFQGNSAPDKSGLPSDRFSAERTGGSVSTLTIQRTQQEDSAVYLCASSLAPSGRTYEQYFGPGTRLTVT.

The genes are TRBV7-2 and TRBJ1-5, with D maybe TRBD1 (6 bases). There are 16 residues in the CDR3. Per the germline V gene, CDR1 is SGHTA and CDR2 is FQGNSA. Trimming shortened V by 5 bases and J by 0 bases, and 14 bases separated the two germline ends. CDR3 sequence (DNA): TGTGCCAGCAGCCGCGAGGTAGGGGGTAGCAATCAGCCCCAGCATTTT. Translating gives CASSREVGGSNQPQHF. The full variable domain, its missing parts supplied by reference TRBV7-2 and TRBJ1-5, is GAGVSQSPSNKVTEKGKDVELRCDPISGHTALYWYRQSLGQGLEFLIYFQGNSAPDKSGLPSDRFSAERTGGSVSTLTIQRTQQEDSAVYLCASSREVGGSNQPQHFGDGTRLSIL.

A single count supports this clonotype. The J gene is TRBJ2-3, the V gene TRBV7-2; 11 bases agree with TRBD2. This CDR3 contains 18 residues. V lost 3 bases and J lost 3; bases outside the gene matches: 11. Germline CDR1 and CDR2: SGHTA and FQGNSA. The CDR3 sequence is CASSFSGRAFDLTDTQYF. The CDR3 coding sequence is TGTGCCAGCAGCTTTAGCGGGAGGGCCTTTGATCTTACAGATACGCAGTATTTT.

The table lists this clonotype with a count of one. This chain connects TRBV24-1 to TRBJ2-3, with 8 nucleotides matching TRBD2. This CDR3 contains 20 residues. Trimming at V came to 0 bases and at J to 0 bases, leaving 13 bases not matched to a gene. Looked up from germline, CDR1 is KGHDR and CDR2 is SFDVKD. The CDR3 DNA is TGTGCCACCAGTGATTTGCGGGACGGTTCCGGGACTAGGAGCACAGATACGCAGTATTTT. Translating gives CATSDLRDGSGTRSTDTQYF.

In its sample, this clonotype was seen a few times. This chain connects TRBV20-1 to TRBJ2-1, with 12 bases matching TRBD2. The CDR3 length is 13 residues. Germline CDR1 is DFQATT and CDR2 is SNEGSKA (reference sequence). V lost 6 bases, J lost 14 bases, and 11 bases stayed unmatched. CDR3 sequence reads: CSADGLAGRVEFF. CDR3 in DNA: TGCAGTGCCGATGGACTAGCGGGGAGGGTAGAGTTCTTC.

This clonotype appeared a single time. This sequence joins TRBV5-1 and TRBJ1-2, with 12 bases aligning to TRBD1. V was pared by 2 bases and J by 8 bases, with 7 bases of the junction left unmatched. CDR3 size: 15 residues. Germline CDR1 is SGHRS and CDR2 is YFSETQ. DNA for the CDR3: TGCGCCAGCAGCTTAACCGGGACAGGGGGCATCGGCTACACCTTC. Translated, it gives CASSLTGTGGIGYTF.

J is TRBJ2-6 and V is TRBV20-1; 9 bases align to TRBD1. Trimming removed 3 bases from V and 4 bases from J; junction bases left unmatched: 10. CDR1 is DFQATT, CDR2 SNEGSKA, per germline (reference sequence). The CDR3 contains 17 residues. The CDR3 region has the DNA TGCAGTGCTAGCGCCGGGACAGGGAATCCCGGGGCCAACGTCCTGACTTTC. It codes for CSASAGTGNPGANVLTF.

The CDR3 DNA reads TGTGCCACCAGTGATCCCCGTGGGGGGGATTCTGTCTCCAATGAGCAGTTCTTC. It codes for CATSDPRGGDSVSNEQFF. The chain combines TRBV24-1 with TRBJ2-1, with TRBD2 identical over 7 bases. Germline V gene lookup returns CDR1 KGHDR and CDR2 SFDVKD. The CDR3 totals 18 residues. V gave up 3 bases and J gave up 6 bases; unmatched junction bases: 16.

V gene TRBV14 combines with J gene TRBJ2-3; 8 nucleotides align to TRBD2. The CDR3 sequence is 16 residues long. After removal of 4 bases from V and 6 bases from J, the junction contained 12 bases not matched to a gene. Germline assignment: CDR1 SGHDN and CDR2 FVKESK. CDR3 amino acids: CASSLRAAGATDTQYF. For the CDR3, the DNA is TGTGCCAGCAGCCTCCGGGCAGCGGGGGCGACCGATACGCAGTATTTT.

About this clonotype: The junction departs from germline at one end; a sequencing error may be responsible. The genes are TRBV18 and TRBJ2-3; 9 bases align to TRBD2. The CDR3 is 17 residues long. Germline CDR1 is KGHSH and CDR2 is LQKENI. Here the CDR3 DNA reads TGTGCCAGCTCACGGGAACTGACTAGCGGAAACACAGATGCGCAGTATTTT. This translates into CASSRELTSGNTDAQYF.

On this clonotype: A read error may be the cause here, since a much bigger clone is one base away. CDR3 DNA: TGTGCCAGGAAAGGGACAGGGGCCTACGAGCAGTACTTC. Amino acid sequence: CARKGTGAYEQYF. The chain links TRBV19 to TRBJ2-7; 10 bases match TRBD1. The length of the CDR3 is 13 residues. Trimming removed 9 bases from V and 2 bases from J; junction bases left unmatched: 4. Germline V gene sequence: CDR1 LNHDA, CDR2 SQIVND (reference sequence).

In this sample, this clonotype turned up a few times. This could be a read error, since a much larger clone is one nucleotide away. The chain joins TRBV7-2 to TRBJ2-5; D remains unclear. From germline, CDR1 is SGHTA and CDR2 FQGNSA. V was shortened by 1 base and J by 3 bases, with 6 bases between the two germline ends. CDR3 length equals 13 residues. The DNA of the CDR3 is TGTGCCAGCAGCTTAGGGGCAGAAGAGACCCAGTACTTC. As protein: CASSLGAEETQYF. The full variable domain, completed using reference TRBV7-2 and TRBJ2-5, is GAGVSQSPSNKVTEKGKDVELRCDPISGHTALYWYRQSLGQGLEFLIYFQGNSAPDKSGLPSDRFSAERTGGSVSTLTIQRTQQEDSAVYLCASSLGAEETQYFGPGTRLLVL.

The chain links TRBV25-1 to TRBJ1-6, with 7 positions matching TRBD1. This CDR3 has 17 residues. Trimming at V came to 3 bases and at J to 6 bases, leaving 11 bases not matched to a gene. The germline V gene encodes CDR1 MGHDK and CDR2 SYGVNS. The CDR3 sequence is CASSETSGGMRNSPLHF. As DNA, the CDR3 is TGTGCCAGCAGTGAGACTTCAGGGGGGATGCGTAATTCACCCCTCCACTTT.

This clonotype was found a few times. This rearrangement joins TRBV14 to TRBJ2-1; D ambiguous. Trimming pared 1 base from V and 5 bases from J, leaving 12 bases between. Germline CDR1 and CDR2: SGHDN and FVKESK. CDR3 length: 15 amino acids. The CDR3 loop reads CASSQGFARNNEQFF. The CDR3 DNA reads TGTGCCAGCAGCCAAGGGTTCGCCCGAAACAATGAGCAGTTCTTC.

CDR3: CASSLYGRDLDEQFF. The DNA for the CDR3 is TGTGCCAGCAGTTTATACGGTCGAGATTTGGATGAGCAGTTCTTC. The rearrangement links TRBV27 to TRBJ2-1, with no clear D. The CDR3 has 15 residues. The V end lost 1 base, the J end lost 8 bases, and 15 bases lay between the germline ends. Germline CDR1 reads MNHEY; CDR2 reads SMNVEV (reference sequence).

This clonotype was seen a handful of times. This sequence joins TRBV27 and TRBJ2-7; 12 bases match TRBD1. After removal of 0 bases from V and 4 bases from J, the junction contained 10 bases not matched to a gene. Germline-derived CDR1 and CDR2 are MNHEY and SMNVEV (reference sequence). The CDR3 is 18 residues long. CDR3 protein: CASSLSRWGQGAIYEQYF. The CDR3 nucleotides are TGTGCCAGCAGTTTATCGAGGTGGGGACAGGGGGCTATATACGAGCAGTACTTC.

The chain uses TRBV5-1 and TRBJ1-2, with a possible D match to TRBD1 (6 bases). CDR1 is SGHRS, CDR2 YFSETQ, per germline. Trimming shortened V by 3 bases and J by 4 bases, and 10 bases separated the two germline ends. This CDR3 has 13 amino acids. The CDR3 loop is CASSYGQPYGYTF. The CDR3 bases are TGCGCCAGCAGCTACGGACAGCCCTATGGCTACACCTTC.

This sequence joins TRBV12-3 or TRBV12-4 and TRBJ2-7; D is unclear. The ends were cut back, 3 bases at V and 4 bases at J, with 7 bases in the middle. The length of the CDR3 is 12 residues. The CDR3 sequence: CASSLINYEQYF. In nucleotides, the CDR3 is TGTGCCAGCAGTTTGATCAATTACGAGCAGTACTTC.